A single sample is the source of the 15 T cell receptor beta chains below, sequenced in a study of T-cell reconstitution after alpha-beta-depleted transplantation in children. The authors prepared the TCRbeta library with unique molecular identifiers. A single record per CDR3 protein comes from TCRdb applying MiXCR to the PCR reads. The table shows some 490,000 distinct CDR3 sequences, with roughly an eighth occurring only once. This specimen was PBMCs from the stem cell graft donor, taken from the stem cell graft. The source is a human donor who donated a stem cell graft to a child with combined immunodeficiency.

This clonotype was seen a handful of times. V and J are TRBV5-8 and TRBJ2-7, with TRBD1 matching over 9 bases. J gave up 2 bases and V 3 bases, and 12 bases lay outside the gene matches. In germline, CDR1 is SGHTS, CDR2 YDEGEE. CDR3 length equals 17 residues. The CDR3 is CASSWEGIRDRAYEQYF. The CDR3 nucleotides are TGTGCCAGCAGCTGGGAAGGGATAAGGGACAGGGCCTACGAGCAGTACTTC.

This chain links TRBV24-1 with TRBJ2-7; 7 nucleotides line up with TRBD2. Germline V gene lookup returns CDR1 KGHDR and CDR2 SFDVKD. V dropped 1 base and J dropped 0; count of bases not matched to a gene: 5. The CDR3 has 16 residues. The CDR3 region is CATSDFSREGSYEQYF. As DNA, the CDR3 is TGTGCCACCAGTGATTTTTCGAGGGAGGGCTCCTACGAGCAGTACTTC.

This clonotype has only a few counts. This rearrangement joins TRBV27 to TRBJ2-1, with D possibly matching TRBD2 (5 bases). CDR1 is MNHEY, CDR2 SMNVEV, per germline (reference sequence). The CDR3 is 14 residues long. V lost 3 bases and J lost 10, with 16 bases in between. CDR3 protein: CASSFTTDFTEQFF. As DNA, the CDR3 is TGTGCCAGCAGTTTCACCACGGACTTTACCGAGCAGTTCTTC.

This clonotype was found many times. The V and J genes are TRBV20-1 and TRBJ1-2, with D hard to call. V shed 4 bases and J shed 5 bases, with 8 bases lying between them. The CDR3 has 11 residues. Germline CDR1 is DFQATT and CDR2 is SNEGSKA (reference sequence). The CDR3 DNA is TGCAGTGCTACCCGGGGATATGGCTACACCTTC. Amino acids: CSATRGYGYTF.

The V gene is TRBV27, the J gene TRBJ2-2; D is perhaps TRBD1 or TRBD2 (7 bases each). Per germline, CDR1 MNHEY and CDR2 SMNVEV (reference sequence). The CDR3 has 14 amino acids. Deletions cut 8 bases from V and 3 bases from J, with 13 bases between. The DNA of the CDR3 is TGTGCCAGCGCAGGGGGGGTTGACACCGGGGAGCTGTTTTTT. Translation: CASAGGVDTGELFF.

This chain joins TRBV29-1 and TRBJ1-1; TRBD1 matches at 12 bases. V dropped 7 bases and J dropped 10; count of bases not matched to a gene: 19. The CDR3 sequence is 16 residues long. The germline V gene encodes CDR1 SQVTM and CDR2 ANQGSEA. CDR3 region: CSATFSGTGGFNLAFF. In DNA, the CDR3 is TGCAGCGCCACTTTTTCCGGGACAGGGGGCTTCAACTTAGCTTTCTTT.

The rearrangement uses TRBV29-1 and TRBJ1-3; D is uncertain. Germline V gives CDR1 SQVTM, CDR2 ANQGSEA. The ends were cut back, 4 bases at V and 0 bases at J, with 4 bases in the middle. This CDR3 has 12 residues. This chain's CDR3 is CSVVLSGNTIYF. CDR3 nucleotide sequence: TGCAGCGTTGTCCTCTCTGGAAACACCATATATTTT.

The table lists this clonotype with a few counts. The chain carries TRBV28 and TRBJ2-7; 7 nucleotides agree with TRBD1. The CDR3 length is 15 residues. CDR1 is MDHEN, CDR2 SYDVKM, per germline. V shed 2 bases and J 2 bases; nucleotides not matched to a gene: 6. The CDR3, as DNA: TGTGCCAGCAGTTTACGGGACAGAACAACCTACGAGCAGTACTTC. This gives the protein CASSLRDRTTYEQYF.

This clonotype has only a few counts. The chain couples TRBV4-3 to TRBJ2-1, with 7 bases that match TRBD1. Germline loops: CDR1 LGHNA, CDR2 YSLEER. The CDR3 consists of 18 residues. Germline trimming cut 4 bases from V and 10 bases from J; bases unmatched to any gene: 22. The CDR3 is CASSRFLGLPGQINEQFF. The DNA for the CDR3 is TGCGCCAGCAGCCGATTCTTAGGCTTACCGGGACAGATAAACGAGCAGTTCTTC.

This clonotype was detected a few times. CDR3 DNA: TGTGCCAGCAGTTCCTACATCACCGGGGAGCTGTTTTTT. This gives the protein CASSSYITGELFF. V and J are TRBV6-6 and TRBJ2-2; D is unresolved. Trimming shortened V by 4 bases and J by 4 bases, and 7 bases separated the two germline ends. This CDR3 spans 13 amino acids. CDR1 MNHNY and CDR2 SVGAGI come from the germline V gene (reference sequence).

The genes are TRBV2 and TRBJ1-2; unclear D gene. The V end lost 2 bases, the J end lost 2 bases, and 6 bases lay between the germline ends. The CDR3 is 13 amino acids. Germline V gene lookup returns CDR1 SNHLY and CDR2 FYNNEI. The CDR3 is CASSERLNYGYTF. CDR3 DNA sequence: TGTGCCAGCAGTGAAAGACTGAACTATGGCTACACCTTC. The full variable domain, rest sourced from reference TRBV2 and TRBJ1-2, is EPEVTQTPSHQVTQMGQEVILRCVPISNHLYFYWYRQILGQKVEFLVSFYNNEISEKSEIFDDQFSVERPDGSNFTLKIRSTKLEDSAMYFCASSERLNYGYTFGSGTRLTVV.

Points on this clonotype: The junction differs from germline at one of its ends, possibly a read error. The chain recombines TRBV7-7 with TRBJ2-5; D remains ambiguous. The germline V gene encodes CDR1 SSHAT and CDR2 FNYEAQ (reference sequence). The CDR3 spans 13 residues. CDR3 in amino acids: CASSFWIQETQYF. CDR3 sequence (DNA): TGTGCTAGCAGCTTTTGGATACAAGAGACCCAGTACTTC. Filled out from reference TRBV7-7 and TRBJ2-5, the complete variable domain reads GAGVSQSPRYKVTKRGQDVTLRCDPISSHATLYWYQQALGQGPEFLTYFNYEAQPDKSGLPSDRFSAERPEGSISTLTIQRTEQRDSAMYRCASSFWIQETQYFGPGTRLLVL.

The genes are TRBV18 and TRBJ1-1; D uncertain. Germline values: CDR1 KGHSH, CDR2 LQKENI. V lost 6 bases to trimming and J lost 11 bases, with 16 bases between them. CDR3 length: 12 amino acids. The CDR3 spells CASSTSSGNAFF. CDR3 sequence (DNA): TGTGCCAGCTCCACTTCGTCGGGAAACGCTTTCTTT.

This clonotype showed up many times. The rearrangement uses TRBV5-1 and TRBJ2-1; tentatively, D is TRBD2 (5 bases). The germline V gene has CDR1 SGHRS and CDR2 YFSETQ. V was trimmed by 0 bases and J by 8 bases, leaving 9 bases between them. CDR3 size: 13 residues. The chain's CDR3 is CASSLGVEDEQFF. The DNA for the CDR3 is TGCGCCAGCAGCTTGGGGGTGGAGGATGAGCAGTTCTTC.

The V call is TRBV18, the J call TRBJ2-1, with 9 bases identical to TRBD2. This CDR3 region has 16 residues. The J segment lost 8 bases and the V segment lost 0 bases, leaving 8 bases of the junction unmatched. CDR1 KGHSH and CDR2 LQKENI come from the germline V gene. The DNA for the CDR3 is TGTGCCAGCTCACCACCAGGCGGGAGGGCCTTTGATGAGCAGTTCTTC. It translates to CASSPPGGRAFDEQFF.